This TCR beta chain appears in the sequencing data of a study of beta chain features in type 1 diabetes. As for the study in general: All of the samples together had more than 95 million sorted cells examined.

Expressed TCRB transcripts were sequenced, since all the RNA that had been isolated was reverse transcribed. Clones were sequenced by immunoSEQ multiplex PCR, and TCRdb holds only the in-frame ones, with some missing. The repertoire holds about 400,000 clones, with around 12% as singletons. In this sample, this clone turned up a few times. Its specificity is unknown. Other nucleotide sequences in the sample specify the same CDR3. Findings and limits, study-wide: VDJ junctions sequenced from type 1 diabetes patients showed fewer insertions and more deletions. Among patients with Type 1 diabetes, TCRB CDR3s were moderately but significantly shorter in every one of the four CD4+ subsets. Among patients, naive, central memory and Treg TCRB repertoires appeared more similar than among healthy donors. HLA influence on TCRB rearrangement stayed unresolved here.

Sequencing was performed on naive CD4+ T cells from blood. The receptor comes from a woman between 18 and 29 years old with type 1 diabetes.

The CDR3 spells CASSLGQVNTEAFF. CDR3 DNA: TGTGCCAGCAGCCTCGGACAGGTGAACACTGAAGCTTTCTTT. The chain employs TRBV7-9 and TRBJ1-1; 7 bases line up with TRBD1. The CDR3 contains 14 residues. V lost 5 bases and J lost 0; bases outside the gene matches: 3. Germline values: CDR1 SEHNR, CDR2 FQNEAQ (reference sequence). The full variable domain, its missing parts supplied by reference TRBV7-9 and TRBJ1-1, is DTGVSQNPRHKITKRGQNVTFRCDPISEHNRLYWYRQTLGQGPEFLTYFQNEAQLEKSRLLSDRFSAERPKGSFSTLEIQRTEQGDSAMYLCASSLGQVNTEAFFGQGTRLTVV.